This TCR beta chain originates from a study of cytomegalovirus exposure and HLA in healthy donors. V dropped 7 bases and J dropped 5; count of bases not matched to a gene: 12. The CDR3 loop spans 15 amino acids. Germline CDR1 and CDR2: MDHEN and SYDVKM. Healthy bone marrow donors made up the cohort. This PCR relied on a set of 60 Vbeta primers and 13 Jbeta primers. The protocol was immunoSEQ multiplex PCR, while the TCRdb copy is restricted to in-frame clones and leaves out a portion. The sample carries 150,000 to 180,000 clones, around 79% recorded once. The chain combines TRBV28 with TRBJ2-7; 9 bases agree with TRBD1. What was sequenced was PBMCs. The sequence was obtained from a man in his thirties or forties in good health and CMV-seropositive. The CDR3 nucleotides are TGTGCCAGCATCACAGGGGGCGCGGATGGAGACGAGCAGTACTTC. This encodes CASITGGADGDEQYF.